Listed below are T cell receptor beta chains from one sample, sequenced in a study of CD8 T cells in Susac syndrome. Using its own MiXCR run on the immunoSEQ multiplex PCR reads, TCRdb lists one record per CDR3 protein. The table lists some 300,000 distinct CDR3 sequences, roughly 90% of them singletons. Source material: CD8+ T cells from PBMCs. Receptors originate from a human donor with multiple sclerosis. CDR3s include the opening cysteine and the closing phenylalanine or tryptophan. D genes are given only for firm matches. For some rows the clone size is stated as once, few or many, or as a class when expanded; others skip it.

d_call | j_call | clone_size | v_call | cdr3_aa | cdr3_nt
. | TRBJ2-3 | once | TRBV7-3 | CASSPGGGPPSTDTQYF | TGTGCCAGCAGCCCTGGGGGGGGGCCCCCTAGCACAGATACGCAGTATTTT
. | TRBJ2-3 | . | TRBV3-1 | CASSPRYGRSLTTDTQYF | TGTGCCAGCAGCCCTCGTTACGGGCGATCCCTGACAACAGATACGCAGTATTTT
TRBD1 | TRBJ1-1 | . | TRBV19 | CASTAVGQENTEAFF | TGTGCCAGTACCGCCGTGGGACAGGAGAACACTGAAGCTTTCTTT
. | TRBJ1-5 | . | TRBV6-2/TRBV6-3 | CASSYPTETQHF | TGTGCCAGCAGTTATCCGACAGAGACCCAGCATTTT
TRBD1 | TRBJ2-3 | . | TRBV27 | CASSSYWTGSTDTQYF | TGTGCCAGCAGTTCCTACTGGACAGGGTCCACAGATACGCAGTATTTT
. | TRBJ1-2 | . | TRBV19 | CASGRSEYYGYTF | TGTGCCAGTGGCCGATCGGAATACTATGGCTACACCTTC
. | TRBJ2-1 | . | TRBV4-2 | CASSQGQGGYEQFF | TGTGCCAGCAGCCAGGGCCAGGGGGGCTATGAGCAGTTCTTC
TRBD1 | TRBJ2-5 | . | TRBV28 | CASSDTGVVEETQYF | TGTGCCAGCAGTGACACAGGGGTGGTCGAAGAGACCCAGTACTTC
. | TRBJ2-1 | . | TRBV2 | CASSLSPGYEQFF | TGTGCCAGCAGCCTCAGCCCCGGCTATGAGCAGTTCTTC
. | TRBJ2-7 | . | TRBV20-1 | CSVRLGAGVYEQYF | TGCAGTGTAAGGTTGGGGGCAGGGGTATACGAGCAGTACTTC
. | TRBJ2-5 | . | TRBV7-6 | CASSLVPSSQETQYF | TGTGCCAGCAGCTTAGTTCCTAGCAGTCAAGAGACCCAGTACTTC
. | TRBJ1-2 | . | TRBV2 | CASSEIVGNYGYTF | TGTGCCAGCAGTGAAATTGTCGGTAACTATGGCTACACCTTC
TRBD1 | TRBJ2-3 | . | TRBV28 | CASSLDRAGRGRDQDTQYF | TGTGCCAGCAGTTTGGATCGGGCCGGCAGGGGGCGAGACCAAGATACGCAGTATTTT
. | TRBJ2-1 | . | TRBV12-3/TRBV12-4 | CASSPNQDSSYNEQFF | TGTGCCAGCAGTCCGAACCAAGACAGCTCCTACAATGAGCAGTTCTTC
. | TRBJ2-7 | once | TRBV18 | CASSPGEGGRYEQYF | TGTGCCAGCTCACCAGGGGAGGGGGGACGCTACGAGCAGTACTTC
. | TRBJ2-7 | . | TRBV6-1 | CASSPFIQTAKTQYF | TGTGCCAGCAGCCCCTTTATTCAGACAGCTAAAACCCAGTACTTC
TRBD2 | TRBJ2-1 | . | TRBV7-9 | CASSPNLAGGLDEQFF | TGTGCCAGCAGCCCGAACCTAGCGGGAGGCCTCGATGAGCAGTTCTTC
. | TRBJ2-1 | . | TRBV28 | CASSYPGVAVNEQFF | TGTGCCAGCAGTTATCCGGGGGTAGCGGTCAATGAGCAGTTCTTC
. | TRBJ2-7 | . | TRBV4-3 | CASSQDLTGFYEQYF | TGCGCCAGCAGCCAAGATCTTACAGGGTTCTACGAGCAGTACTTC
. | TRBJ2-7 | . | TRBV27 | CASSFPSEHEQYF | TGTGCCAGCAGTTTCCCCTCGGAACACGAGCAGTACTTC
. | TRBJ1-2 | . | TRBV27 | CASSSLSGTPSYGYTF | TGTGCCAGCAGTTCGCTCTCCGGGACTCCGTCTTATGGCTACACCTTC
TRBD1 | TRBJ1-2 | . | TRBV30 | CACPRQGNYGYTF | TGTGCCTGCCCCCGACAGGGGAACTATGGCTACACCTTC
. | TRBJ1-2 | . | TRBV9 | CASSSGGGLIYGYTF | TGTGCCAGCAGCTCTGGAGGAGGGCTTATTTATGGCTACACCTTC
. | TRBJ2-3 | once | TRBV7-9 | CASSLPGLGTDTQYF | TGTGCCAGCAGTCTACCGGGACTTGGCACAGATACGCAGTATTTT
. | TRBJ2-7 | . | TRBV5-6 | CASSLTRGYEQYF | TGTGCCAGCAGCTTGACGAGGGGCTACGAGCAGTACTTC
. | TRBJ2-7 | . | TRBV20-1 | CSAREIGQGGEQYF | TGCAGTGCTAGAGAAATAGGGCAGGGGGGTGAGCAGTACTTC
TRBD2 | TRBJ2-1 | . | TRBV24-1 | CATSDFRREGENEQFF | TGTGCCACCAGTGATTTCCGGCGGGAGGGAGAAAATGAGCAGTTCTTC
. | TRBJ2-7 | . | TRBV30 | CACWTTRSYEQYF | TGTGCCTGTTGGACCACACGTTCCTACGAGCAGTACTTC
TRBD1 | TRBJ2-7 | . | TRBV2 | CASPKETGVNYEQYF | TGTGCCAGCCCGAAGGAGACAGGGGTTAACTACGAGCAGTACTTC
TRBD2 | TRBJ2-1 | once | TRBV4-1 | CASSQDLLAEYNEQFF | TGCGCCAGCAGCCAAGATTTACTAGCGGAGTACAATGAGCAGTTCTTC
. | TRBJ1-1 | . | TRBV3-1 | CAIRDGSEAFF | TGTGCCATCAGGGATGGATCTGAAGCTTTCTTT
TRBD1 | TRBJ1-2 | . | TRBV4-1 | CASSQEQGSYGYTF | TGCGCCAGCAGCCAAGAACAGGGGAGCTATGGCTACACCTTC
. | TRBJ2-7 | . | TRBV7-9 | CASGTPYEQYF | TGTGCCAGCGGGACCCCCTACGAGCAGTACTTC
. | TRBJ1-1 | . | TRBV19 | CASSPVKDEAFF | TGTGCCAGTAGTCCCGTCAAGGACGAAGCTTTCTTT
TRBD2 | TRBJ2-1 | . | TRBV3-1 | CASSQESRETLYNEQFF | TGTGCCAGCAGCCAAGAATCGCGGGAGACCCTCTACAATGAGCAGTTCTTC
. | TRBJ2-5 | . | TRBV7-9 | CASSSYSEGLKTQYF | TGTGCCAGCAGCTCTTATTCGGAAGGTTTGAAGACCCAGTACTTC
TRBD1 | TRBJ2-1 | . | TRBV9 | CASSVGGQGGNEQFF | TGTGCCAGCAGCGTAGGCGGACAGGGGGGGAATGAGCAGTTCTTC
. | TRBJ2-7 | . | TRBV10-3 | CAISDRAASYEQYF | TGTGCCATCAGTGATAGGGCAGCCTCCTACGAGCAGTACTTC
. | TRBJ1-1 | . | TRBV28 | CASSFPILPKNTEAFF | TGTGCCAGCAGTTTCCCCATACTTCCAAAGAACACTGAAGCTTTCTTT
. | TRBJ2-3 | . | TRBV27 | CASSPTSLEFTDTQYF | TGTGCCAGCAGTCCCACCTCCCTAGAATTTACAGATACGCAGTATTTT
TRBD1 | TRBJ2-5 | . | TRBV15 | CATSSDRVRVAQETQYF | TGTGCCACCAGCAGCGACAGGGTTAGAGTCGCCCAAGAGACCCAGTACTTC
. | TRBJ2-3 | . | TRBV11-2 | CASSLISADTQYF | TGTGCCAGCAGCTTAATATCCGCGGATACGCAGTATTTT
. | TRBJ1-1 | . | TRBV27 | CASSPPMTGAGTEAFF | TGTGCCAGCAGTCCACCGATGACAGGAGCGGGCACTGAAGCTTTCTTT
TRBD1 | TRBJ2-1 | . | TRBV7-3 | CASTTGTGVDEQFF | TGTGCCAGCACCACAGGGACAGGGGTGGATGAGCAGTTCTTC
. | TRBJ1-4 | once | TRBV19 | CASSPWTANEKLFF | TGTGCCAGTAGCCCGTGGACAGCTAATGAAAAACTGTTTTTT
TRBD1 | TRBJ1-4 | . | TRBV19 | CASSVDREGWTNEKLFF | TGTGCCAGTAGTGTCGACAGGGAGGGGTGGACTAATGAAAAACTGTTTTTT
. | TRBJ1-6 | . | TRBV10-1 | CASNPEPYNSPLHF | TGCGCCAGCAATCCAGAACCCTATAATTCACCCCTCCACTTT